This T cell receptor beta chain was sequenced during a study of regulatory and conventional T cells in RAG deficiency. V lost 5 bases and J lost 0, with 20 bases in between. Germline V gene sequence: CDR1 LNHDA, CDR2 SQIVND (reference sequence). The CDR3 loop spans 18 amino acids. Libraries were prepared by immunoSEQ multiplex PCR; TCRdb keeps only in-frame clonotypes and omits some of them. The sample holds about 19,000 clones, around 90% seen once. The sorted regulatory T cells were CD4+, CD25-high and CD127-low, with genomic DNA sequenced. This sample was shared with a second study, whose subject was regulatory T cells. That publication notes: The PCR used 52 TRBV and 13 TRBJ primers. Skewed V and J usage and few unique V-J pairs marked patient repertoires, most in Tregs.

The source is a human donor in good health. The rearrangement links TRBV19 to TRBJ2-4, with D possibly matching TRBD2 (5 bases). The material sequenced was Tregs sorted from blood. DNA of the CDR3: TGTGCCAGTAGTGCCGGTCCTGCGCCCGGGGAAGCCAAAAACATTCAGTACTTC. As protein: CASSAGPAPGEAKNIQYF. The full variable domain, completed using reference TRBV19 and TRBJ2-4, is DGGITQSPKYLFRKEGQNVTLSCEQNLNHDAMYWYRQDPGQGLRLIYYSQIVNDFQKGDIAEGYSVSREKKESFPLTVTSAQKNPTAFYLCASSAGPAPGEAKNIQYFGAGTRLSVL.